Listed below are T cell receptor beta chains from one sample, sequenced in a study of CD8 T cells in ankylosing spondylitis. TCRdb analysed the 5' RACE reads with MiXCR anew, one entry per CDR3 protein. Of 500,000 to 550,000 distinct CDR3 sequences in the sample, approximately 11% were seen once. Sequencing used blood, either unsorted or a sorted T cell fraction (not recorded which). The receptors originated from a male donor with ankylosing spondylitis. The CDR3 runs from the conserved cysteine through the conserved F or W. The D gene is left open where the match is weak. Size is stated for part of the rows, as once, few or many counts, or as a class when the clone is expanded.

TRBV5-1,few,TRBD2,TRBJ2-1,CASSLISSGAYNEQFF,TGCGCCAGCAGCTTGATATCTAGCGGGGCTTACAATGAGCAGTTCTTC
TRBV7-8,few,TRBD1,TRBJ1-4,CASSTRGGGREEKLFF,TGTGCCAGCAGCACCAGGGGGGGGGGACGCGAGGAAAAACTGTTTTTT
TRBV11-2,few,-,TRBJ2-1,CASSLDVQGDTLAIKEQFF,TGTGCCAGCAGCTTAGATGTGCAGGGAGACACCCTAGCAATCAAGGAGCAGTTCTTC
TRBV27,few,-,TRBJ1-1,CASSLFGDTEAFF,TGTGCCAGCAGTTTATTCGGGGACACTGAAGCTTTCTTT
TRBV9,-,TRBD1,TRBJ2-1,CASSDTGGQGTQFF,TGTGCCAGCAGCGACACAGGGGGCCAAGGGACCCAGTTCTTC
TRBV9,-,-,TRBJ1-1,CASSVAGEGAFF,TGTGCCAGCAGCGTAGCCGGGGAGGGAGCTTTCTTT
TRBV12-3/TRBV12-4,few,-,TRBJ1-5,CASTPRGASQPQHF,TGTGCCAGCACTCCTCGGGGGGCGAGTCAGCCCCAGCATTTT
TRBV21-1,-,-,TRBJ2-5,CASSITGTSIPQETQYF,TGTGCCAGCAGCATCACCGGGACTAGCATACCACAAGAGACCCAGTACTTC
TRBV7-9,many,-,TRBJ2-5,CASSLFGTTGGETQYF,TGTGCCAGCAGCTTATTCGGGACAACCGGAGGAGAGACCCAGTACTTC
TRBV18,few,-,TRBJ2-1,CASSPPLRVGEQFF,TGTGCCAGCTCACCACCGCTACGGGTGGGTGAGCAGTTCTTC
TRBV15,-,-,TRBJ1-4,CATSRDRREKLFF,TGTGCCACCAGCAGAGACAGAAGGGAAAAACTGTTTTTT
TRBV11-2,few,-,TRBJ2-1,CASSPGRSVDEQFF,TGTGCCAGCAGCCCGGGTCGTTCAGTCGATGAGCAGTTCTTC
TRBV20-1,few,TRBD2,TRBJ2-7,CSAGLAGSSYEQYF,TGCAGTGCTGGTCTAGCGGGGAGCTCCTACGAGCAGTACTTC
TRBV20-1,-,-,TRBJ1-5,CSARDWAGRDNQPQHF,TGCAGTGCTAGAGATTGGGCAGGGAGGGACAATCAGCCCCAGCATTTT
TRBV6-1,-,-,TRBJ2-7,CASAKDTYEQYF,TGTGCCAGCGCGAAGGACACCTACGAGCAGTACTTC
TRBV4-1,-,-,TRBJ1-5,CASSQGGHGNNQPQHF,TGCGCCAGCAGCCAAGGGGGTCATGGCAACAATCAGCCCCAGCATTTT
TRBV15,-,-,TRBJ2-3,CATSRGLSAPSDTQYF,TGTGCCACCAGCAGAGGCCTTAGTGCCCCCTCAGATACGCAGTATTTT
TRBV12-3/TRBV12-4,many,-,TRBJ2-3,CASSLEQGTDTQYF,TGTGCCAGCAGTTTGGAACAGGGCACAGATACGCAGTATTTT
TRBV20-1,-,-,TRBJ2-1,CSARVEREQFF,TGCAGTGCTAGAGTCGAGCGGGAGCAGTTCTTC
TRBV5-6,few,-,TRBJ2-3,CASSLRGAGLGDTQYF,TGTGCCAGCAGCTTGAGGGGTGCGGGTTTAGGAGATACGCAGTATTTT
TRBV29-1,-,-,TRBJ2-2,CSVESWETEETGELFF,TGCAGCGTTGAGTCGTGGGAGACAGAGGAGACCGGGGAGCTGTTTTTT
TRBV5-1,few,-,TRBJ1-4,CASSLARLGEKLFF,TGCGCCAGCAGCTTGGCCAGGTTGGGCGAAAAACTGTTTTTT
TRBV2,few,-,TRBJ1-6,CASSAQGGGSPLHF,TGTGCCAGCAGTGCCCAGGGTGGTGGGTCACCCCTCCACTTT
TRBV20-1,-,-,TRBJ2-1,CSAGQWGGQFF,TGCAGTGCTGGGCAGTGGGGTGGGCAGTTCTTC
TRBV4-1,many,TRBD2,TRBJ2-1,CASSQPTSGGNEQFF,TGCGCCAGCAGCCAACCGACTAGCGGAGGCAATGAGCAGTTCTTC
TRBV2,-,-,TRBJ2-2,CATGSRTGELFF,TGTGCCACCGGGTCCAGGACCGGGGAGCTGTTTTTT
TRBV7-9,many,-,TRBJ1-1,CASSLAGALNTEAFF,TGTGCCAGCAGCTTAGCAGGGGCCCTGAACACTGAAGCTTTCTTT
TRBV24-1,many,-,TRBJ2-2,CATSDPARNTGELFF,TGTGCCACCAGTGATCCGGCACGGAACACCGGGGAGCTGTTTTTT
TRBV7-8,-,TRBD1,TRBJ2-2,CASSLKRGHGELFF,TGTGCCAGCAGCTTGAAGAGGGGGCACGGGGAGCTGTTTTTT
TRBV7-2,-,-,TRBJ2-2,CASTRGDGNTGELFF,TGTGCCAGCACCCGAGGCGACGGTAACACCGGGGAGCTGTTTTTT
TRBV20-1,-,TRBD1,TRBJ1-4,CSARDWTGDEKLFF,TGCAGTGCTAGAGATTGGACAGGGGATGAAAAACTGTTTTTT
TRBV7-9,many,TRBD2,TRBJ2-1,CASSFRTSGRDEQFF,TGTGCCAGCAGCTTTAGGACTAGCGGGAGGGATGAGCAGTTCTTC
TRBV3-1,-,-,TRBJ2-6,CASTSQWPRANVLTF,TGTGCCAGCACTTCCCAATGGCCGCGGGCCAACGTCCTGACTTTC
TRBV3-1,many,-,TRBJ2-5,CASSQDLLAQETQYF,TGTGCCAGCAGCCAAGATCTCCTAGCCCAAGAGACCCAGTACTTC
TRBV3-1,few,-,TRBJ1-4,CASSPGVRDGNEKLFF,TGTGCCAGCAGCCCAGGAGTCCGGGACGGTAATGAAAAACTGTTTTTT
TRBV20-1,few,TRBD2,TRBJ2-1,CSAPAGGLAGVSNEQFF,TGCAGTGCTCCCGCCGGAGGGTTAGCGGGAGTTTCCAATGAGCAGTTCTTC
TRBV24-1,many,-,TRBJ2-1,CATSEYRVSNEQFF,TGTGCCACCAGTGAATACAGGGTGTCGAATGAGCAGTTCTTC
TRBV12-3/TRBV12-4,-,-,TRBJ1-3,CASRAFLDLSGNTIYF,TGTGCCAGCAGGGCCTTCCTAGATCTCTCTGGAAACACCATATATTTT
TRBV15,-,TRBD1,TRBJ2-3,CATNRDRVTDTQYF,TGTGCCACCAACAGGGACAGGGTGACAGATACGCAGTATTTT
TRBV10-3,many,-,TRBJ2-3,CAISESTGSTDTQYF,TGTGCCATCAGTGAGTCGACCGGGAGCACAGATACGCAGTATTTT
TRBV20-1,few,-,TRBJ2-1,CSAYEGEDYEQFF,TGCAGTGCCTACGAAGGGGAGGACTATGAGCAGTTCTTC
TRBV3-1,few,-,TRBJ2-1,CASSQDLYRVSYNEQFF,TGTGCCAGCAGCCAAGATCTGTATCGGGTCTCCTACAATGAGCAGTTCTTC
TRBV29-1,many,-,TRBJ2-1,CSVEEGLDASSYNEQFF,TGCAGCGTTGAAGAGGGACTCGACGCGAGCTCCTACAATGAGCAGTTCTTC
TRBV7-2,-,TRBD2,TRBJ2-5,CASSLFGTSGQETQYF,TGTGCCAGCAGCTTGTTCGGGACTAGCGGCCAAGAGACCCAGTACTTC
TRBV12-3/TRBV12-4,-,-,TRBJ2-3,CAQAEGPSSTDTQYF,TGTGCCCAGGCGGAGGGCCCTAGTAGCACAGATACGCAGTATTTT
TRBV5-6,-,TRBD2,TRBJ2-1,CASSRGTSGRALEQFF,TGTGCCAGCAGCAGGGGGACTAGCGGGAGGGCCTTGGAGCAGTTCTTC
TRBV12-3/TRBV12-4,-,TRBD1,TRBJ2-7,CASRPDRASEQYF,TGTGCCAGCAGACCGGACAGGGCGTCCGAGCAGTACTTC
TRBV20-1,few,-,TRBJ2-2,CSARGAGPTGELFF,TGCAGTGCTAGGGGGGCCGGACCCACCGGGGAGCTGTTTTTT
TRBV29-1,-,TRBD1,TRBJ2-1,CSVTRDRGLSEQFF,TGCAGCGTGACCCGGGACAGGGGACTTAGTGAGCAGTTCTTC